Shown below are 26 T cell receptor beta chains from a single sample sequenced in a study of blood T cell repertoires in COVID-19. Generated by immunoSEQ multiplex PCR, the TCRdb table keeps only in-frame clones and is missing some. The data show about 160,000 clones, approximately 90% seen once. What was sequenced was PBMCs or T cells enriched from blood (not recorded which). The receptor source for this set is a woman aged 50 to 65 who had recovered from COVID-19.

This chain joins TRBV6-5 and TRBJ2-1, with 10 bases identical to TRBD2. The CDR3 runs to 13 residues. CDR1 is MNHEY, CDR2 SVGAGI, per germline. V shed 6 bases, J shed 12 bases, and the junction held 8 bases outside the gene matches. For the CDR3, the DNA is TGTGCCAGCAGGATGGGACTAGCGTTCGTGCAGTTCTTC. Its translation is CASRMGLAFVQFF.

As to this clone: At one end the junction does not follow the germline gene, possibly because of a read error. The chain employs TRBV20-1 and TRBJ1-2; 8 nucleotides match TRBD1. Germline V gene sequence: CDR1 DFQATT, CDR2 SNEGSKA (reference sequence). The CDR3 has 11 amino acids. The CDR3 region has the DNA TGTAGTACGTCGACAGGGGATGGCTACACCTTC. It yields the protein CSTSTGDGYTF.

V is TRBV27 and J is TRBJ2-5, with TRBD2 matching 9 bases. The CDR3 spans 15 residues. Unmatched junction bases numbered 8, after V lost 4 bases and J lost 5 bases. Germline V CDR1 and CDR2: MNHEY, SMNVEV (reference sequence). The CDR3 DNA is TGTGCCAGCAGTTCGGGGACTAGCTCCTCGGAGACCCAGTACTTC. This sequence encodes CASSSGTSSSETQYF.

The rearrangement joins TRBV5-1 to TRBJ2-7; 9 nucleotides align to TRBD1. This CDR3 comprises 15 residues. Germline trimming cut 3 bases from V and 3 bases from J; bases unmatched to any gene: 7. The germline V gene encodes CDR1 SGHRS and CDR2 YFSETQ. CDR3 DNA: TGCGCCAGCAGCTCACAGGGGGCATCTGACTACGAGCAGTACTTC. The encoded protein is CASSSQGASDYEQYF.

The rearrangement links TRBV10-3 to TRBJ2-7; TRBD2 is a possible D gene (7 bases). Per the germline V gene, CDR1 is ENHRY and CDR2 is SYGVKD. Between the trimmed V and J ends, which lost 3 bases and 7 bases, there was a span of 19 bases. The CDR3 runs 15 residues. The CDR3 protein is CAISDTGRGNGEQYF. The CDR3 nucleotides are TGTGCCATCAGTGATACAGGGCGGGGGAATGGAGAGCAGTACTTC.

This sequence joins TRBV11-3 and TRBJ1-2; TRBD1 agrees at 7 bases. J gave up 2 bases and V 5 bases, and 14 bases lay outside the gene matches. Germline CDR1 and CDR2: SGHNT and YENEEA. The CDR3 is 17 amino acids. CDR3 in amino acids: CASSLVNRGSGNYGYTF. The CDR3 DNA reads TGTGCCAGCAGCCTGGTGAACAGGGGATCAGGGAACTATGGCTACACCTTC. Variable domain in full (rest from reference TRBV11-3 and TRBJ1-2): EAGVVQSPRYKIIEKKQPVAFWCNPISGHNTLYWYLQNLGQGPELLIRYENEEAVDDSQLPKDRFSAERLKGVDSTLKIQPAELGDSAVYLCASSLVNRGSGNYGYTFGSGTRLTVV.

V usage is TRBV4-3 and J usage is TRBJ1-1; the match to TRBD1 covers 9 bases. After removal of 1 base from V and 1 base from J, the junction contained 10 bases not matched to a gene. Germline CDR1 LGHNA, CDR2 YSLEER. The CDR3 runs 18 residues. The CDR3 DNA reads TGCGCCAGCAGCCAAGCAAGGCTCCCGGGACAGGGGAACACTGAAGCTTTCTTT. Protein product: CASSQARLPGQGNTEAFF.

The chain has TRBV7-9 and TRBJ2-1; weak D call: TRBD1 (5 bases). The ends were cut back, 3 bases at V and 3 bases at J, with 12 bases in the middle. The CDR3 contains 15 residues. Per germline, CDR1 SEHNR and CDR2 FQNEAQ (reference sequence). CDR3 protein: CASSFGQGIYNEQFF. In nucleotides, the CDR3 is TGTGCCAGCAGCTTCGGGCAGGGAATCTACAATGAGCAGTTCTTC. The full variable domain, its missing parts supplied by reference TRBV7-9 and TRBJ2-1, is DTGVSQNPRHKITKRGQNVTFRCDPISEHNRLYWYRQTLGQGPEFLTYFQNEAQLEKSRLLSDRFSAERPKGSFSTLEIQRTEQGDSAMYLCASSFGQGIYNEQFFGPGTRLTVL.

CDR3 DNA sequence: TGTGCCAGTAATGGTGGTAGCATTTATTCACCCCTCCACTTT. Its protein product is CASNGGSIYSPLHF. The gene calls are TRBV19 and TRBJ1-6; no firm D call. The V and J ends lost 7 bases and 8 bases respectively, with 15 bases between them. Germline values: CDR1 LNHDA, CDR2 SQIVND (reference sequence). The CDR3 has 14 residues.

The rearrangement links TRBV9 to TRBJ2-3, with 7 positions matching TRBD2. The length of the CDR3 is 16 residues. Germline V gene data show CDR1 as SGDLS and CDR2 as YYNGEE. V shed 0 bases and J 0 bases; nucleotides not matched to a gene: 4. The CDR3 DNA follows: TGTGCCAGCAGCGTAGCTAGCGGTCGTAGCACAGATACGCAGTATTTT. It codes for CASSVASGRSTDTQYF. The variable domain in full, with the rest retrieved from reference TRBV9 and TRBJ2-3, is DSGVTQTPKHLITATGQRVTLRCSPRSGDLSVYWYQQSLDQGLQFLIQYYNGEERAKGNILERFSAQQFPDLHSELNLSSLELGDSALYFCASSVASGRSTDTQYFGPGTRLTVL.

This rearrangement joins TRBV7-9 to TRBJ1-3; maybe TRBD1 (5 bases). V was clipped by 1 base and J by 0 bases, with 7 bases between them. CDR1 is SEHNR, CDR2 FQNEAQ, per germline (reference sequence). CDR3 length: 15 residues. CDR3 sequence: CASSLGQPSGNTIYF. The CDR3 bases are TGTGCCAGCAGCTTAGGACAGCCCTCTGGAAACACCATATATTTT.

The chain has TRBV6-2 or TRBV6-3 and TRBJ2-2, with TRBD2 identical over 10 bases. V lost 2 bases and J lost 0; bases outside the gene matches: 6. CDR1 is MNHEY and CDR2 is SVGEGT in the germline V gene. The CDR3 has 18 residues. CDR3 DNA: TGTGCCAGCAGTTACCCGAAGCGGGGGGGCCCGAACACCGGGGAGCTGTTTTTT. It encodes CASSYPKRGGPNTGELFF.

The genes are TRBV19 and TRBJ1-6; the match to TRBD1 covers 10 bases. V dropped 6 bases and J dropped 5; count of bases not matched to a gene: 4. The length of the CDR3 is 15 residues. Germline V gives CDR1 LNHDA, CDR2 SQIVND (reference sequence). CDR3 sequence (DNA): TGTGCCAGTAGCCGGGACAGGGGTCATAATTCACCCCTCCACTTT. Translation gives CASSRDRGHNSPLHF.

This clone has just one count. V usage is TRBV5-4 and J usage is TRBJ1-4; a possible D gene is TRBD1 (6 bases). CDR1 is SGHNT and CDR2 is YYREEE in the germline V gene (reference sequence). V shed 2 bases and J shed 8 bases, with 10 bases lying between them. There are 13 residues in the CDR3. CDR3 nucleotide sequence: TGTGCCAGCAGCTTCAGGGGTGGGGAAAAACTGTTTTTT. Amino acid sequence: CASSFRGGEKLFF.

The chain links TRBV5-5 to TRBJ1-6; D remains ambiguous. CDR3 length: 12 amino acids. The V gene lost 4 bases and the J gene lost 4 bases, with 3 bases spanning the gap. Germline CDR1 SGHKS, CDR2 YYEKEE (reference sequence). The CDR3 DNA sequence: TGTGCCAGCAGCCCGTATAATTCACCCCTCCACTTT. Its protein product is CASSPYNSPLHF.

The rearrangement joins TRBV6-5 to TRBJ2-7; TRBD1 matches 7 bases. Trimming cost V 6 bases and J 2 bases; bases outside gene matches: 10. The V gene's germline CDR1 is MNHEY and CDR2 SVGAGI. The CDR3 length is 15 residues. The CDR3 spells CASSPTGTVPYEQYF. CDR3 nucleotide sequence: TGTGCCAGCAGCCCAACCGGGACAGTACCCTACGAGCAGTACTTC.

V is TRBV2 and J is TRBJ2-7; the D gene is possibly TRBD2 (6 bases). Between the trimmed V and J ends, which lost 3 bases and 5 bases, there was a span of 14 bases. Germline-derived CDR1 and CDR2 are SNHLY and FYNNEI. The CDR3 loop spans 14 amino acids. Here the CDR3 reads CASSENRGGNEQYF. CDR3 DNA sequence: TGTGCCAGCAGTGAGAATAGGGGAGGAAACGAGCAGTACTTC.

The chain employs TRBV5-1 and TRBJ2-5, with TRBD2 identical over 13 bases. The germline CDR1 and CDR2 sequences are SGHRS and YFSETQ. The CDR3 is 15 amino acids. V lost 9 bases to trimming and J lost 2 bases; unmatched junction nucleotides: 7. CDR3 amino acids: CATTSGGAPQETQYF. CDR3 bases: TGCGCCACCACTAGCGGGGGGGCCCCTCAAGAGACCCAGTACTTC.

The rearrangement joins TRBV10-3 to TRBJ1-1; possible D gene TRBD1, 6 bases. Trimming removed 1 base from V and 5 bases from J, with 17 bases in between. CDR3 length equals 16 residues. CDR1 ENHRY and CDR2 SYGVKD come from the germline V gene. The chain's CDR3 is CAISEFPQGGGTEAFF. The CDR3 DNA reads TGTGCCATCAGTGAGTTTCCCCAGGGAGGGGGGACTGAAGCTTTCTTT.

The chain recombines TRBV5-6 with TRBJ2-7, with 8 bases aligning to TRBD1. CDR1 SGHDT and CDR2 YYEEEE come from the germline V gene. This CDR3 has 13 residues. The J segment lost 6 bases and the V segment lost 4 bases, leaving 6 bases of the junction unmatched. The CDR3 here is CASSPWTGLEQYF. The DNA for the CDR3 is TGTGCCAGCAGCCCCTGGACAGGGCTCGAGCAGTACTTC.

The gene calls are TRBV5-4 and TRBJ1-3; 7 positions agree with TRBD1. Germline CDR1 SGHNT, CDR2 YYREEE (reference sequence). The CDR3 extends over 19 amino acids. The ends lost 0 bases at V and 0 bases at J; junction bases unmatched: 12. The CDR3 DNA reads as TGTGCCAGCAGCTTGGGAAGTGGGGACAGATATAGCTCTGGAAACACCATATATTTT. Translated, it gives CASSLGSGDRYSSGNTIYF.

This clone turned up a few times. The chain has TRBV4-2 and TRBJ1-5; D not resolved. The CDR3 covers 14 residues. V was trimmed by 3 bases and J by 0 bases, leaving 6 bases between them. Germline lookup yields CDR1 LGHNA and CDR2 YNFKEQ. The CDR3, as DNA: TGTGCCAGCAGCCAGGGAGTTAGCAATCAGCCCCAGCATTTT. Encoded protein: CASSQGVSNQPQHF.

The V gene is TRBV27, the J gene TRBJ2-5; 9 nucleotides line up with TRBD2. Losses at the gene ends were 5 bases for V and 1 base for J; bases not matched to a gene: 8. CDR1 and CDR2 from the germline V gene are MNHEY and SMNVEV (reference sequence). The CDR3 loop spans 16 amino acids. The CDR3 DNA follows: TGTGCCAGCAGTCCTTGGGGACTAGCCCCCCAAGAGACCCAGTACTTC. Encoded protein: CASSPWGLAPQETQYF.

CDR3 protein: CASSPGGALENEQYF. CDR3 DNA sequence: TGTGCCAGCAGCCCCGGGGGGGCCTTGGAAAACGAGCAGTACTTC. The chain recombines TRBV13 with TRBJ2-7; 8 positions agree with TRBD2. The germline V gene encodes CDR1 PRHDT and CDR2 FYEKMQ (reference sequence). The CDR3 extends over 15 amino acids. With 5 bases clipped from V and 5 bases from J, the junction kept 11 bases outside the gene matches.

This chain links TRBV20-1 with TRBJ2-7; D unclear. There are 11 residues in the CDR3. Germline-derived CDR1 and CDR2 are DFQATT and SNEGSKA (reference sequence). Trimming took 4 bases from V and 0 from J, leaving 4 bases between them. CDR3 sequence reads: CSATSSYEQYF. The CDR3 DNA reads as TGCAGTGCTACCAGCTCCTACGAGCAGTACTTC.

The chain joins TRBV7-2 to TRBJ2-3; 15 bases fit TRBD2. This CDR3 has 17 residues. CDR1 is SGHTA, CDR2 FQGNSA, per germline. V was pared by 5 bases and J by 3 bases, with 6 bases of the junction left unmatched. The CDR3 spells CASSTRTSGGVTDTQYF. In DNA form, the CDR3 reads TGTGCCAGCAGCACTAGGACTAGCGGGGGGGTTACAGATACGCAGTATTTT.